This TCR beta chain was identified during a study of cytomegalovirus exposure and HLA in healthy donors. Study results and limitations: Indistinguishable V segments, including TRBV6-2 and TRBV6-3, were excluded.

Note on this clone: What it binds is unknown.

Germline CDR1 reads MNHEY; CDR2 reads SVGAGI. CDR3 length: 12 amino acids. V was cut by 6 bases and J by 10 bases, with 13 bases left in between. PCR used 60 Vbeta primers and 13 Jbeta primers. Measured with immunoSEQ multiplex PCR; TCRdb has only the in-frame clones, and not every one. The profile shows around 300,000 clones, about four fifths of them singletons. This clonotype was sampled from a woman in her thirties or forties in good health and CMV-seropositive. The rearrangement uses TRBV6-5 and TRBJ2-1; TRBD1 is a possible D gene (5 bases). The sample consisted of PBMCs. CDR3 loop: CASSPNNREQFF. Here the CDR3 DNA reads TGTGCCAGCAGCCCCAACAACAGGGAGCAGTTCTTC.